Below, 27 T cell receptor beta chains from the same sample are listed, as sequenced in a study of T cells in Graves' hyperthyroidism and ophthalmopathy. Amplification targeted TCR beta CDR3 regions from RNA transcripts. Using the HTBI primer set, a first-round RT-PCR was run on the TCR CDR3. TCRdb reprocessed the multiplex PCR reads via MiXCR and lists one record per CDR3 protein. The sample has roughly 740,000 distinct CDR3 sequences, around 17% seen once. The sequenced material came from blood. The source is a man between 18 and 29 years old with Graves' hyperthyroidism.

This chain links TRBV3-1 with TRBJ2-7; D call uncertain. CDR3 length equals 16 residues. The germline V gene has CDR1 LGHDT and CDR2 YNNKEL (reference sequence). V was pared by 0 bases and J by 2 bases, with 14 bases between. CDR3 in amino acids: CASSQDNGEVTYEQYF. Written as DNA, the CDR3 is TGTGCCAGCAGCCAAGATAACGGAGAGGTTACCTACGAGCAGTACTTC.

V usage is TRBV9 and J usage is TRBJ2-2; the D gene is possibly TRBD1 (6 bases). Germline V lookup: CDR1 SGDLS, CDR2 YYNGEE. The CDR3 consists of 16 residues. V dropped 3 bases and J dropped 5 bases, with 17 bases sitting between them. The chain's CDR3 is CASSGPGDGATGELFF. The DNA of the CDR3 is TGTGCCAGCAGCGGACCAGGGGACGGTGCGACCGGGGAGCTGTTTTTT.

Points on this clonotype: A read error may be the cause here, since a much bigger clone is one base away. This chain joins TRBV7-6 and TRBJ2-1; D not certain. This CDR3 is 12 amino acids long. CDR1 and CDR2 (germline): SGHVS, FNYEAQ. Deletions cut 8 bases from V and 5 bases from J, with 10 bases between. CDR3: CASGLQDNEQFF. The CDR3 nucleotides read TGTGCCAGCGGCCTACAAGACAATGAGCAGTTCTTC.

The chain carries TRBV18 and TRBJ1-3, with 7 bases lining up with TRBD1. This CDR3 region has 15 residues. Germline V lookup: CDR1 KGHSH, CDR2 LQKENI. After removal of 2 bases from V and 7 bases from J, the junction contained 8 bases not matched to a gene. The CDR3 DNA follows: TGTGCCAGCTCACCAAGGACAGGCTCTCGGAACACCATATATTTT. This gives the protein CASSPRTGSRNTIYF.

The rearrangement uses TRBV30 and TRBJ2-7, with a tentative D call TRBD1 (6 bases). The length of the CDR3 is 14 residues. Looked up from germline, CDR1 is GTSNPN and CDR2 is SVGIG (reference sequence). V dropped 0 bases and J dropped 2 bases, with 11 bases sitting between them. The CDR3 sequence is CAWSVPGQTYEQYF. In nucleotides, the CDR3 is TGTGCCTGGAGTGTACCGGGACAAACCTACGAGCAGTACTTC.

The chain couples TRBV5-6 to TRBJ2-5, with D uncertain. In germline, CDR1 is SGHDT, CDR2 YYEEEE. The CDR3 length is 15 residues. The V end was cut by 1 base, the J end by 0 bases, with 10 bases between. CDR3 protein: CASSLWEGYQETQYF. The DNA of the CDR3 is TGTGCCAGCAGCTTGTGGGAAGGTTACCAAGAGACCCAGTACTTC.

This sequence joins TRBV3-1 and TRBJ2-1, with TRBD2 matching over 14 bases. The ends lost 1 base at V and 7 bases at J; junction bases unmatched: 6. Germline lookup yields CDR1 LGHDT and CDR2 YNNKEL (reference sequence). There are 17 residues in the CDR3. The CDR3 region has the DNA TGTGCCAGCAGCCAAGCGGCCGGGACTAGCGGGAGAAATGAGCAGTTCTTC. Amino acids: CASSQAAGTSGRNEQFF.

This clonotype was observed at least ten times. This chain connects TRBV2 to TRBJ1-1; the D is unclear. Germline V lookup: CDR1 SNHLY, CDR2 FYNNEI. The CDR3 consists of 12 residues. V was clipped by 0 bases and J by 10 bases, with 9 bases between them. The CDR3 DNA reads as TGTGCCAGCAGTGAAGCGCAGATTGGAGCTTTCTTT. This sequence encodes CASSEAQIGAFF.

There are many counts of this clonotype. This chain connects TRBV28 to TRBJ1-1; perhaps TRBD1 as D (6 bases). The CDR3 runs 15 residues. Germline V gene data show CDR1 as MDHEN and CDR2 as SYDVKM. Trimming took 6 bases from V and 3 from J, leaving 17 bases between them. The CDR3 loop reads CASSISDRWDTEAFF. DNA for the CDR3: TGTGCCAGCAGCATCTCGGACAGATGGGACACTGAAGCTTTCTTT.

This clonotype was seen more than once but under ten times. The V call is TRBV27, the J call TRBJ2-1; D perhaps matches TRBD1 (6 bases). Germline lookup yields CDR1 MNHEY and CDR2 SMNVEV (reference sequence). The CDR3 has 11 residues. The V and J ends lost 9 bases and 10 bases respectively, with 13 bases between them. CDR3 sequence reads: CARIRGREQFF. CDR3 bases: TGTGCCAGAATCAGGGGACGAGAGCAGTTCTTC.

The sample holds many counts of this clonotype. The V and J genes are TRBV24-1 and TRBJ2-1, with 13 bases lining up with TRBD2. The germline V gene encodes CDR1 KGHDR and CDR2 SFDVKD. The CDR3 loop spans 17 amino acids. The junction had 6 bases not matched to a gene; V was cut back by 4 bases and J by 4 bases. CDR3 protein: CATSDPTSGRKYNEQFF. In nucleotides, the CDR3 is TGTGCCACCAGTGACCCGACTAGCGGGAGGAAGTACAATGAGCAGTTCTTC.

J is TRBJ1-1 and V is TRBV19, with 7 bases identical to TRBD1. Germline CDR1 reads LNHDA; CDR2 reads SQIVND (reference sequence). The length of the CDR3 is 14 residues. V shed 4 bases and J 0 bases; nucleotides not matched to a gene: 2. CDR3 protein: CASSKDRMNTEAFF. The CDR3 nucleotides read TGTGCCAGTAGTAAGGACAGGATGAACACTGAAGCTTTCTTT.

This clonotype was seen at least ten times. This rearrangement joins TRBV11-2 to TRBJ2-1; D unresolved. V was pared by 3 bases and J by 5 bases, with 8 bases between. Germline V CDR1 and CDR2: SGHAT, FQNNGV. This CDR3 contains 13 residues. The CDR3, as DNA: TGTGCCAGCAGCTTTTCGCGAAACAATGAGCAGTTCTTC. As protein: CASSFSRNNEQFF.

This clonotype was counted many times. This chain links TRBV28 with TRBJ2-7; 11 nucleotides line up with TRBD1. In germline, CDR1 is MDHEN, CDR2 SYDVKM. The length of the CDR3 is 15 residues. The V segment lost 5 bases and the J segment 3 bases; nucleotides outside the gene matches: 6. The chain's CDR3 is CASSGTGTGGYEQYF. CDR3 sequence (DNA): TGTGCCAGCAGTGGCACCGGGACAGGGGGCTACGAGCAGTACTTC.

The sample holds one count of this clonotype. The rearrangement links TRBV20-1 to TRBJ2-2; D is ambiguous. The V and J ends lost 5 bases and 8 bases respectively, with 21 bases between them. The V gene's germline CDR1 is DFQATT and CDR2 SNEGSKA (reference sequence). This CDR3 region has 15 residues. The CDR3 coding sequence is TGCAGTGCTCTTAGAGTTCCGACTCGTCCGGGGGAGCTGTTTTTT. Protein sequence: CSALRVPTRPGELFF.

The chain combines TRBV5-1 with TRBJ2-7, with 8 bases identical to TRBD2. Germline V CDR1 and CDR2: SGHRS, YFSETQ. V was clipped by 0 bases and J by 0 bases; unmatched bases: 5. The CDR3 spans 16 residues. The CDR3 region has the DNA TGCGCCAGCAGCTTGGCTGGCGGGAGGTTCTCCTACGAGCAGTACTTC. Translated: CASSLAGGRFSYEQYF.

Ten or more counts support this clonotype. This chain connects TRBV28 to TRBJ2-7, with 9 bases aligning to TRBD1. V shed 5 bases and J 3 bases; nucleotides not matched to a gene: 8. CDR1 and CDR2 from the germline V gene are MDHEN and SYDVKM. This CDR3 has 15 amino acids. The CDR3, as DNA: TGTGCCAGCAGTCCCGGGGGACAGGGTAACTACGAGCAGTACTTC. This translates into CASSPGGQGNYEQYF. Variable domain in full (rest from reference TRBV28 and TRBJ2-7): DVKVTQSSRYLVKRTGEKVFLECVQDMDHENMFWYRQDPGLGLRLIYFSYDVKMKEKGDIPEGYSVSREKKERFSLILESASTNQTSMYLCASSPGGQGNYEQYFGPGTRLTVT.

A word on this clonotype: The likely explanation is a read error, given a far larger clone one base away. The chain is built from TRBV2 and TRBJ2-3; 12 bases align to TRBD2. Per germline, CDR1 SNHLY and CDR2 FYNNEI. Trimming at V came to 5 bases and at J to 2 bases, leaving 2 bases not matched to a gene. CDR3 length equals 15 residues. CDR3 DNA: TGTGCCAGCAGTTGGACTAGCGGGACCACAGATACGCAGTATTTT. It encodes CASSWTSGTTDTQYF.

There are a few counts of this clonotype. The chain is built from TRBV12-3 or TRBV12-4 and TRBJ2-2, with a weak D call TRBD1 (5 bases). V shed 8 bases and J shed 5 bases, with 21 bases lying between them. This CDR3 comprises 16 residues. The CDR3 region is CASGSQASRRTGELFF. The CDR3 DNA reads as TGTGCCAGCGGATCACAGGCCTCCCGACGGACCGGGGAGCTGTTTTTT.

This clonotype was seen a few times. The CDR3 bases are TGTGCCAGCAGTCTTCCGCGCCTAACAGGGGGCGAACAGCCCCAGCATTTT. Translated: CASSLPRLTGGEQPQHF. V is TRBV28 and J is TRBJ1-5, with 9 bases identical to TRBD1. In germline, CDR1 is MDHEN, CDR2 SYDVKM. The CDR3 loop spans 17 amino acids. Trimming at V came to 5 bases and at J to 7 bases, leaving 15 bases not matched to a gene.

The J gene is TRBJ2-7, the V gene TRBV27, with D hard to call. This CDR3 is 14 amino acids long. V lost 8 bases to trimming and J lost 7 bases, with 21 bases between them. The germline gives CDR1 MNHEY, CDR2 SMNVEV (reference sequence). The CDR3: CASSRMSPGVEQYF. The DNA for the CDR3 is TGTGCCAGCTCCCGGATGTCCCCTGGGGTGGAGCAGTACTTC.

This clonotype showed up many times. In nucleotides, the CDR3 is TGTGCCAGCAGTTACGAGGGGAGTCGGAATGAGCAGTTCTTC. It translates to CASSYEGSRNEQFF. This chain connects TRBV12-3 or TRBV12-4 to TRBJ2-1; D assignment may be TRBD1 or TRBD2 (5 bases each). The CDR3 loop spans 14 amino acids. The ends were cut back, 4 bases at V and 7 bases at J, with 14 bases in the middle.

This clonotype has only a few counts. The DNA of the CDR3 is TGTGCCAGCGACCAGCGACTAGCGGGTACCTACGAGCAGTACTTC. Translation: CASDQRLAGTYEQYF. The V gene is TRBV2, the J gene TRBJ2-7; 10 bases line up with TRBD2. Germline assignment: CDR1 SNHLY and CDR2 FYNNEI. Losses at the gene ends were 8 bases for V and 2 bases for J; bases not matched to a gene: 9. This CDR3 has 15 residues.

J is TRBJ1-2 and V is TRBV20-1; 10 bases are shared with TRBD1. This CDR3 has 13 residues. Per the germline V gene, CDR1 is DFQATT and CDR2 is SNEGSKA (reference sequence). V dropped 5 bases and J dropped 5; count of bases not matched to a gene: 5. In DNA form, the CDR3 reads TGCAGTGCTTCCGGGACAGGGGTATATGGCTACACCTTC. It codes for CSASGTGVYGYTF.

This clonotype was picked up many times. The chain links TRBV28 to TRBJ1-1; TRBD1 might be the D (6 bases). In germline, CDR1 is MDHEN, CDR2 SYDVKM. The CDR3 contains 15 residues. V was clipped by 2 bases and J by 4 bases, with 14 bases between them. The CDR3, as DNA: TGTGCCAGCAGTTTAAGTGAAGGGGGACTCACTGAAGCTTTCTTT. Its protein is CASSLSEGGLTEAFF.

This clonotype was counted at least ten times. This chain links TRBV25-1 with TRBJ2-5; D may be TRBD1 or TRBD2 (5 bases each). The CDR3 covers 13 residues. V was clipped by 6 bases and J by 6 bases, with 14 bases between them. From germline, CDR1 is MGHDK and CDR2 SYGVNS. CDR3 residues: CASSRLVGQTQYF. In DNA, the CDR3 is TGTGCCAGCAGCCGACTGGTGGGACAGACCCAGTACTTC.

This sequence joins TRBV6-2 or TRBV6-3 and TRBJ1-2, with unresolved D. The CDR3 runs to 15 residues. Germline V CDR1 and CDR2: MNHEY, SVGEGT. Trimming removed 5 bases from V and 0 bases from J, with 13 bases in between. The CDR3 coding sequence is TGTGCCAGCAGTCTCGACACTGGAACTAACTATGGCTACACCTTC. Amino acids: CASSLDTGTNYGYTF.